The rows below give T cell receptor beta chains drawn from one sample of a study of blood T cell repertoires in COVID-19. The data were produced by immunoSEQ multiplex PCR, yet TCRdb's version contains in-frame clones alone and is incomplete. This sample yields about 440,000 clones, of which approximately 90% are seen a single time; more than 4% belongs to the top ten. Sequencing input: peripheral blood. These receptors were collected from a woman aged 25 to 39 with acute or convalescent COVID-19. Each CDR3 is given with its conserved first and last residue. Each record gives: J gene, clone size, D gene, V gene, CDR3 DNA, CDR3 protein. The D gene is left open where the match is weak. Only some rows state a clone size, as once, few, many or a class for expanded clones.

J: TRBJ2-1; size: few; D: .; V: TRBV5-1; DNA: TGCGCCAGCAGCTTGGACAGGTCCTACAATGAGCAGTTCTTC; CDR3: CASSLDRSYNEQFF
J: TRBJ2-7; size: .; D: .; V: TRBV7-8; DNA: TGTGCCAGCAGCCCTTGGACAACTCTCTACGAGCAGTACTTC; CDR3: CASSPWTTLYEQYF
J: TRBJ1-5; size: .; D: .; V: TRBV10-3; DNA: TGTGCCATCAGCCCGGGACAAGAGGACCAGCCCCAGCATTTT; CDR3: CAISPGQEDQPQHF
J: TRBJ2-3; size: .; D: .; V: TRBV24-1; DNA: TGTGCCACCAGTGAACTACAGGGCGGGGATACGCAGTATTTT; CDR3: CATSELQGGDTQYF
J: TRBJ1-4; size: .; D: TRBD1; V: TRBV5-4; DNA: TGTGCCAGCAGCATTCCGAACAGGGGGAATGAAAAACTGTTTTTT; CDR3: CASSIPNRGNEKLFF
J: TRBJ1-2; size: .; D: .; V: TRBV27; DNA: TGTGCCAGCAGTCCGACAACAGGGTATGGCTACACCTTC; CDR3: CASSPTTGYGYTF
J: TRBJ2-3; size: .; D: TRBD2; V: TRBV10-3; DNA: TGTGCCATCAGTGAGGTGTCTAGCGGGGGGTTTACAGATACGCAGTATTTT; CDR3: CAISEVSSGGFTDTQYF
J: TRBJ2-1; size: .; D: .; V: TRBV12-3/TRBV12-4; DNA: TGTGCCAGCAGGACAAGTAGGAATGAGCAGTTCTTC; CDR3: CASRTSRNEQFF
J: TRBJ2-1; size: once; D: TRBD1; V: TRBV5-4; DNA: TGTGCCAGCAGCTTGGGACAGGGATCCAATGAGCAGTTCTTC; CDR3: CASSLGQGSNEQFF
J: TRBJ1-1; size: .; D: .; V: TRBV10-3; DNA: TGTGCCATTGCTAGGGGAAATGAAGCTTTCTTT; CDR3: CAIARGNEAFF
J: TRBJ2-7; size: .; D: TRBD1; V: TRBV7-9; DNA: TGTGCCAGCAGCTCCGGGGACAGGGGATTTCTGATTAGCGAGCAGTACTTC; CDR3: CASSSGDRGFLISEQYF
J: TRBJ1-4; size: .; D: .; V: TRBV6-5; DNA: TGTGCCAGCAGTTACGGCCTGACTAATGAAAAACTGTTTTTT; CDR3: CASSYGLTNEKLFF
J: TRBJ1-6; size: .; D: .; V: TRBV5-4; DNA: TGTGCCAGCAGCTCAAAACAGAGAAATAATTCACCCCTCCACTTT; CDR3: CASSSKQRNNSPLHF
J: TRBJ2-7; size: .; D: TRBD1; V: TRBV12-5; DNA: TGTGCTAGTGGTCTCTCCGGGACAGGGTCCTACGAGCAGTACTTC; CDR3: CASGLSGTGSYEQYF
J: TRBJ1-6; size: few; D: .; V: TRBV4-1; DNA: TGCGCCAGCAGCCAACTCAGGGGTCATCTCCACTTT; CDR3: CASSQLRGHLHF
J: TRBJ2-7; size: .; D: TRBD1; V: TRBV7-3; DNA: TGTGCCAGCAGCGGGTACCGGGACAGGATCTACGAGCAGTACTTC; CDR3: CASSGYRDRIYEQYF
J: TRBJ1-5; size: .; D: .; V: TRBV3-1/TRBV3-2; DNA: TGTGCCAGCAGCCACGGACAGAGCAATCAGCCCCAGCATTTT; CDR3: CASSHGQSNQPQHF
J: TRBJ2-7; size: .; D: TRBD1; V: TRBV7-6; DNA: TGTGCCAGCAGTGCCGGGACAGGGTCCTACGAGCAGTACTTC; CDR3: CASSAGTGSYEQYF
J: TRBJ1-5; size: .; D: .; V: TRBV4-1; DNA: TGCGCCAGCAGCCAAGAACAGGGCTGGGGTCAGCCCCAGCATTTT; CDR3: CASSQEQGWGQPQHF
J: TRBJ2-7; size: .; D: TRBD1; V: TRBV5-8; DNA: TGTGCCATAGGACAGGGGCCCTACGAGCAGTACTTC; CDR3: CAIGQGPYEQYF
J: TRBJ2-7; size: .; D: .; V: TRBV2; DNA: TGTGCCAGCACTCTCAGGGGCTCGGGCTACGAGCAGTACTTC; CDR3: CASTLRGSGYEQYF
J: TRBJ2-5; size: .; D: TRBD2; V: TRBV6-5; DNA: TGTGCCAGCAGTTATTCTAGCGGGGATCCGGAGACCCAGTACTTC; CDR3: CASSYSSGDPETQYF
J: TRBJ2-3; size: once; D: .; V: TRBV3-1/TRBV3-2; DNA: TGTGCCAGCAGCCAACCACCGATTCGCGGGGGCGGAGATACGCAGTATTTT; CDR3: CASSQPPIRGGGDTQYF
J: TRBJ2-5; size: once; D: TRBD2; V: TRBV3-1/TRBV3-2; DNA: TGTGCCAGCAGCCACGAAATGAGGACTAGAGGGGAGACCCAGTACTTC; CDR3: CASSHEMRTRGETQYF
J: TRBJ2-1; size: once; D: TRBD2; V: TRBV7-3; DNA: TGTGCCAGCAGCCCAGATCTAGCGGGGGGACTCAATGAGCAGTTCTTC; CDR3: CASSPDLAGGLNEQFF
J: TRBJ2-7; size: .; D: .; V: TRBV20-1; DNA: TGCAGTGCTCTATTCGACTACGAGCAGTACTTC; CDR3: CSALFDYEQYF
J: TRBJ2-1; size: .; D: .; V: TRBV15; DNA: TGTGCCACCAGCAGTAGCGGACAGGCGAGCTCCTACAATGAGCAGTTCTTC; CDR3: CATSSSGQASSYNEQFF
J: TRBJ1-4; size: .; D: .; V: TRBV6-5; DNA: TGTGCCAGCTCCAGACAGACTAATGAAAAACTGTTTTTT; CDR3: CASSRQTNEKLFF
J: TRBJ2-1; size: .; D: .; V: TRBV13; DNA: TGTGCCAGCAGATACAGGACCTATGAGCAGTTCTTC; CDR3: CASRYRTYEQFF
J: TRBJ1-1; size: .; D: TRBD1; V: TRBV7-2; DNA: TGTGCCAGCAGCCCAGACAGGGGGAACACTGAAGCTTTCTTT; CDR3: CASSPDRGNTEAFF
J: TRBJ2-5; size: .; D: .; V: TRBV30; DNA: TGTGCCTGGAGGGCTAGGGACTGTGACCAAGAGACCCAGTACTTC; CDR3: CAWRARDCDQETQYF
J: TRBJ2-7; size: .; D: .; V: TRBV5-8; DNA: TGTGCCAGCAGCTTGACGGGGGTTTTGGAGCAGTACTTC; CDR3: CASSLTGVLEQYF
J: TRBJ2-3; size: .; D: .; V: TRBV6-6; DNA: TGTGCCAGCAGTCTGACCTTCAACCCAGGCGATCCCGATACGCAGTATTTT; CDR3: CASSLTFNPGDPDTQYF
J: TRBJ2-5; size: few; D: TRBD2; V: TRBV6-1; DNA: TGTGCCAGCAGTGAAAATAGACTAGCGGGGGCCAGCCAAGAGACCCAGTACTTC; CDR3: CASSENRLAGASQETQYF
J: TRBJ2-6; size: .; D: TRBD1; V: TRBV19; DNA: TGTGCCAGTAGTAACCAGGGGGCATTCTCTGGGGCCAACGTCCTGACTTTC; CDR3: CASSNQGAFSGANVLTF
J: TRBJ2-1; size: .; D: .; V: TRBV2; DNA: TGTGCCAGCAAAAGCAGGGGCTCCTACAATGAGCAGTTCTTC; CDR3: CASKSRGSYNEQFF
J: TRBJ2-5; size: .; D: TRBD2; V: TRBV5-6; DNA: TGTGCCAGCAGCTCGGTAGCGGGCCAAGAGACCCAGTACTTC; CDR3: CASSSVAGQETQYF
J: TRBJ2-7; size: .; D: .; V: TRBV11-2; DNA: TGTGCCAGCAGCTTAGTCCGACGGGGGGAGCAGTACTTC; CDR3: CASSLVRRGEQYF
J: TRBJ2-3; size: .; D: .; V: TRBV27; DNA: TGTGCCAGCAGTACCGGGACAACTACGCAGTATTTT; CDR3: CASSTGTTTQYF
J: TRBJ2-5; size: .; D: TRBD1; V: TRBV7-8; DNA: TGTGCCAGCAGCTTAGGAACAGGGGACCAAGAGACCCAGTACTTC; CDR3: CASSLGTGDQETQYF
J: TRBJ1-6; size: .; D: .; V: TRBV3-1/TRBV3-2; DNA: TGTGCCAGCAGCGAAGGTAGAATACCCGGGAATTCACCCCTCCACTTT; CDR3: CASSEGRIPGNSPLHF